This paragraph covers one T cell receptor beta chain sequence. The antigen it binds to is not known. Nothing much larger sits one base from this clone, and base qualities are not available. Per the publication, the time point label means: baseline before first vaccination. The vaccinee samples were drawn from two UK trials, COV001 and COV002, one of which was a single-blind randomized controlled phase 2/3 trial testing AZD1222 (ChAdOx1 nCoV-19) in healthy adults. Trial participant PBMC samples were collected at day 0 and day 28 after the second dose for TCRbeta chain sequencing. CDR1 is given as LGHDT and CDR2 as YNNKEL, both from the germline V gene (reference sequence). The CDR3 spans 13 residues, from the cysteine through the phenylalanine. The entry retains the CDR3 DNA only, 39 bases that are in frame from base 1. V drops 4 bases and J drops 8 bases, leaving 14 bases in between. This sample was included in a study of T cell responses to AZD1222 COVID-19 vaccine (dated by TCRdb to the early 2020s). Context from the whole study: AZD1222 recipients whose second dose came at about 4 weeks and those whose second dose came at about 12 weeks were combined into one group, since spike-specific TCR depth and breadth did not differ between the two schedules. A total of about 230 trial participants underwent TCR sequencing, of whom about 210 received two doses of AZD1222 and some 26 received two doses of the MenACWY control vaccine. Enrollment into the trials was organized by age into subgroups of 18-55, 56-69 and 70-plus years, and those subgroups contained roughly 150, 30 and 60 TCR-sequenced participants, respectively.

General study outcomes and caveats: Nearly half of unique spike-specific TCRs reportedly recognized epitopes outside regions mutated in the B.1.351 and B.1.1.7 variants. Because no day 14 peak-response samples were available, repertoires were characterized only after the peak T cell response. After two AZD1222 doses, spike-specific TCR breadth and depth were significantly higher than at day 0 and than in MenACWY recipients. The vaccine-associated CD4 TCRs covered the entire spike protein, and the dominant responses fell in regions 160-218 and 743-854. Only six or seven AZD1222 recipients were SARS-CoV-2 seropositive at baseline, limiting conclusions about previously exposed vaccinees. Participants were mostly white British, with more females than males. The authors suggested clonal diversity may have been underestimated. The 56-69-year group was small, and its depth increase did not reach significance, likely because of low power.

The CDR3 regions of human TCRbeta chains were analyzed by immunosequencing. Under the source paper's analysis protocol: TCRs in the repertoires were compared against a reference library of SARS-CoV-2-specific TCRs that had been generated with the MIRA antigen-specificity platform. Breadth meant the fraction of unique TCRs that were SARS-CoV-2-associated, whereas depth meant the fraction of total T cells that were SARS-CoV-2-associated. Each spike-specific TCR was assigned to its reactive spike region and to a CD4 or CD8 class using the MIRA data. Log10-transformed breadth and depth values were compared by one-way ANOVA with Sidak's multiple comparisons tests. TCRdb holds this immuneACCESS table with in-frame rearrangements only. Some clones are missing; in checked studies, unresolved V genes explain under half, and the rest has no known cause. V and J calls and clone size are those listed in that table; D and trimming were worked out from the DNA. The sample table lists about 120,000 clones, around 92% of them with a count of one. Around 1.5% of the sample goes to the ten largest clones.

Sequencing used peripheral blood, obtained on day 0 of AZD1222 vaccination. The V and J genes are TRBV3-1 (or the pseudogene TRBV3-2) and TRBJ1-2; possibly the D gene is TRBD1, per 5 matching bases. The sequence came from an adult in good health. The DNA reads TGTGCCAGCAGCCGGGACGTCGGCGTGGGCTACACCTTC. It is translated as CASSRDVGVGYTF.